A selection of T cell receptor beta chains follows, all from one sample in a study of blood T cell repertoires in COVID-19. Produced via immunoSEQ multiplex PCR; TCRdb's table is partial and in-frame only. The table lists some 300,000 clones, roughly 91% of them singletons. The sequenced material came from peripheral blood. The receptors here all came from a woman aged 25 to 45 with COVID-19, enrolled during active disease. Both conserved end residues are part of each CDR3. Each record gives: V gene, D gene, J gene, clone size, CDR3 DNA, CDR3 protein. A D gene is named only where the DNA matches it firmly. Size is stated for part of the rows, as once, few or many counts, or as a class when the clone is expanded.

v_gene: TRBV12-3/TRBV12-4
d_gene: .
j_gene: TRBJ1-3
abundance: .
CDR3nt: TGTGCCAGCAGTCCAGGGGGAAACACCATATATTTT
CDR3aa: CASSPGGNTIYF

v_gene: TRBV19
d_gene: TRBD2
j_gene: TRBJ2-3
abundance: .
CDR3nt: TGTGCCAGTAGTATATTAACTAGCGGGGGGTACTCCGATACGCAGTATTTT
CDR3aa: CASSILTSGGYSDTQYF

v_gene: TRBV12-1
d_gene: .
j_gene: TRBJ1-2
abundance: .
CDR3nt: TGTGCCAGGCCCCAGGGGGCCGATGGCTACACCTTC
CDR3aa: CARPQGADGYTF

v_gene: TRBV5-6
d_gene: .
j_gene: TRBJ2-3
abundance: .
CDR3nt: TGTGCCAGCAGCCCTTTCGGGGGTCCAACCACCGATACGCAGTATTTT
CDR3aa: CASSPFGGPTTDTQYF

v_gene: TRBV5-1
d_gene: TRBD1
j_gene: TRBJ2-2
abundance: few
CDR3nt: TGCGCCAGCAGCGTAAGACAGGGAAACACCGGGGAGCTGTTTTTT
CDR3aa: CASSVRQGNTGELFF

v_gene: TRBV12-3/TRBV12-4
d_gene: .
j_gene: TRBJ1-1
abundance: .
CDR3nt: TGTGCCAGCAGTTTAGTGAGGCGGTCTGAAGCTTTCTTT
CDR3aa: CASSLVRRSEAFF

v_gene: TRBV27
d_gene: TRBD1
j_gene: TRBJ2-7
abundance: .
CDR3nt: TGTGCCAGCAGTTTAAGGGGCGGACTGACAGGGGCCGAGCAGTACTTC
CDR3aa: CASSLRGGLTGAEQYF

v_gene: TRBV29-1
d_gene: .
j_gene: TRBJ1-3
abundance: few
CDR3nt: TGCAGCGGCGATGCGCAGGGGTTCGGAAACACCATATATTTT
CDR3aa: CSGDAQGFGNTIYF

v_gene: TRBV10-3
d_gene: TRBD2
j_gene: TRBJ2-4
abundance: .
CDR3nt: TGTGCCATCAGTGGAAGCGGGGGGTCGAAAAACATTCAGTACTTC
CDR3aa: CAISGSGGSKNIQYF

v_gene: TRBV30
d_gene: .
j_gene: TRBJ1-2
abundance: .
CDR3nt: TGTGCCTGGAGTGTTGGAGCGGGTTCTGGCTACACCTTC
CDR3aa: CAWSVGAGSGYTF

v_gene: TRBV9
d_gene: .
j_gene: TRBJ1-4
abundance: .
CDR3nt: TGTGCCAGCAGCGGACAACAGGGCCCACTGTTTTTT
CDR3aa: CASSGQQGPLFF

v_gene: TRBV19
d_gene: .
j_gene: TRBJ2-5
abundance: .
CDR3nt: TGTGCCAGTAGTCGACAGCACCAAGAGACCCAGTACTTC
CDR3aa: CASSRQHQETQYF

v_gene: TRBV18
d_gene: TRBD2
j_gene: TRBJ2-3
abundance: .
CDR3nt: TGTGCCAGCTCATACCGACCGACTAGCGGGGGCCAGGTGACAGATACGCAGTATTTT
CDR3aa: CASSYRPTSGGQVTDTQYF

v_gene: TRBV4-3
d_gene: .
j_gene: TRBJ2-4
abundance: .
CDR3nt: TGCGCCAGCAGCCAAGGGGGGGAAAACATTCAGTACTTC
CDR3aa: CASSQGGENIQYF

v_gene: TRBV4-1
d_gene: TRBD1
j_gene: TRBJ2-5
abundance: .
CDR3nt: TGCGCCAGCAGCCAAGATGCAGGGGGCTGGGAGACCCAGTACTTC
CDR3aa: CASSQDAGGWETQYF

v_gene: TRBV12-5
d_gene: .
j_gene: TRBJ2-1
abundance: .
CDR3nt: TGTGCTAGTGGTTTGCGCGGGGAGCCCTACAATGAGCAGTTCTTC
CDR3aa: CASGLRGEPYNEQFF

v_gene: TRBV18
d_gene: TRBD1
j_gene: TRBJ1-4
abundance: .
CDR3nt: TGTGCCAGCTCAACGACAGGGGTTGAAAAACTGTTTTTT
CDR3aa: CASSTTGVEKLFF

v_gene: TRBV5-1
d_gene: .
j_gene: TRBJ1-1
abundance: .
CDR3nt: TGCGCCAGCAGCTGGGTGGACAGCTCGAACACTGAAGCTTTCTTT
CDR3aa: CASSWVDSSNTEAFF

v_gene: TRBV18
d_gene: .
j_gene: TRBJ1-4
abundance: .
CDR3nt: TGTGCCAGCTCAGCGACGGGTGAAAAACTGTTTTTT
CDR3aa: CASSATGEKLFF

v_gene: TRBV14
d_gene: .
j_gene: TRBJ1-1
abundance: .
CDR3nt: TGTGCCAGCAGCCAACGCGGGTCACGGAACACTGAAGCTTTCTTT
CDR3aa: CASSQRGSRNTEAFF

v_gene: TRBV6-2/TRBV6-3
d_gene: .
j_gene: TRBJ1-1
abundance: .
CDR3nt: TGTGCCAGCAGCCGAGCCCAGGGTATCACTGAAGCTTTCTTT
CDR3aa: CASSRAQGITEAFF

v_gene: TRBV11-3
d_gene: .
j_gene: TRBJ1-4
abundance: few
CDR3nt: TGTGCCAGCAGCCGATTACAAGGACTTGCAGAAAAACTGTTTTTT
CDR3aa: CASSRLQGLAEKLFF

v_gene: TRBV5-1
d_gene: .
j_gene: TRBJ1-1
abundance: .
CDR3nt: TGCGCCAGCAGCTTGATCGGGAGGGTAGCTTTCTTT
CDR3aa: CASSLIGRVAFF

v_gene: TRBV4-1
d_gene: .
j_gene: TRBJ2-2
abundance: .
CDR3nt: TGCGCCAGCAGCCTTACAGGCGGAAGCGGGGAGCTGTTTTTT
CDR3aa: CASSLTGGSGELFF

v_gene: TRBV29-1
d_gene: TRBD1
j_gene: TRBJ1-5
abundance: .
CDR3nt: TGCAGCGTTGAAGATCTCGCAGACAGGGTCAAGGGTGATCAGCCCCAGCATTTT
CDR3aa: CSVEDLADRVKGDQPQHF

v_gene: TRBV28
d_gene: .
j_gene: TRBJ2-2
abundance: once
CDR3nt: TGTGCCAGCAGTTTGCAGGGCACCGGGGAGCTGTTTTTT
CDR3aa: CASSLQGTGELFF

v_gene: TRBV19
d_gene: TRBD1
j_gene: TRBJ2-7
abundance: .
CDR3nt: TGTGCCAGTAGCGACAGGGTGCTGGGCGAGCAGTACTTC
CDR3aa: CASSDRVLGEQYF

v_gene: TRBV2
d_gene: .
j_gene: TRBJ2-5
abundance: .
CDR3nt: TGTGCCAGCAGACGGGCTCAGGGGGGGACCCAGTACTTC
CDR3aa: CASRRAQGGTQYF

v_gene: TRBV18
d_gene: .
j_gene: TRBJ1-1
abundance: few
CDR3nt: TGTGCCAGCTCACCACGTGGACAGTCGAACACTGAAGCTTTCTTT
CDR3aa: CASSPRGQSNTEAFF

v_gene: TRBV5-4
d_gene: TRBD1
j_gene: TRBJ2-7
abundance: once
CDR3nt: TGTGCCAGCAGCTTGGGGACAGGGAGTGTCTACGAGCAGTACTTC
CDR3aa: CASSLGTGSVYEQYF

v_gene: TRBV7-9
d_gene: .
j_gene: TRBJ1-1
abundance: once
CDR3nt: TGTGCCAGCAGCTTTTTGGGTACGGGGGACACTGAAGCTTTCTTT
CDR3aa: CASSFLGTGDTEAFF

v_gene: TRBV11-3
d_gene: TRBD1
j_gene: TRBJ2-7
abundance: .
CDR3nt: TGTGCCAGCAGCCGGAACAGGGGCGTGGACTACGAGCAGTACTTC
CDR3aa: CASSRNRGVDYEQYF

v_gene: TRBV4-1
d_gene: .
j_gene: TRBJ2-1
abundance: .
CDR3nt: TGCGCCAGCAGCCAAGTTACAGGGAGGGACAATGAGCAGTTCTTC
CDR3aa: CASSQVTGRDNEQFF

v_gene: TRBV7-9
d_gene: .
j_gene: TRBJ1-1
abundance: .
CDR3nt: TGTGCCAGCAGCTTGGTGCGGGGCTGGGACACTGAAGCTTTCTTT
CDR3aa: CASSLVRGWDTEAFF

v_gene: TRBV6-5
d_gene: TRBD1
j_gene: TRBJ2-3
abundance: .
CDR3nt: TGTGCCAGCAGGCGACAGGGTTCCACAGATACGCAGTATTTT
CDR3aa: CASRRQGSTDTQYF

v_gene: TRBV7-2
d_gene: TRBD2
j_gene: TRBJ2-5
abundance: .
CDR3nt: TGTGCCAGCAGCTCCGCCCTCGGACTAGCGGGGGGGCCAGAGACCCAGTACTTC
CDR3aa: CASSSALGLAGGPETQYF

v_gene: TRBV6-1
d_gene: .
j_gene: TRBJ2-1
abundance: .
CDR3nt: TGTGCCAGCAGTGAATCTGGGGGAGGATGGGAGCAGTTCTTC
CDR3aa: CASSESGGGWEQFF

v_gene: TRBV29-1
d_gene: TRBD1
j_gene: TRBJ1-5
abundance: .
CDR3nt: TGCAGCGCCGGGACAGGGGGTCGTAACCAGCCCCAGCATTTT
CDR3aa: CSAGTGGRNQPQHF

v_gene: TRBV28
d_gene: .
j_gene: TRBJ1-5
abundance: .
CDR3nt: TGTGCCAATACACAGGGAGGGAATCAGCCCCAGCATTTT
CDR3aa: CANTQGGNQPQHF

v_gene: TRBV9
d_gene: .
j_gene: TRBJ1-2
abundance: .
CDR3nt: TGTGCCAGCAGCGCCCCAGGGGAATATGGCTACACCTTC
CDR3aa: CASSAPGEYGYTF

v_gene: TRBV3-1/TRBV3-2
d_gene: TRBD1
j_gene: TRBJ1-2
abundance: .
CDR3nt: TGTGCCAGCAGCCTATCCGGGACAGGAATTGGCTACACCTTC
CDR3aa: CASSLSGTGIGYTF

v_gene: TRBV12-3/TRBV12-4
d_gene: .
j_gene: TRBJ2-5
abundance: .
CDR3nt: TGTGCCAGCAGCCCCCGGAGGGGAGAGACCCAGTACTTC
CDR3aa: CASSPRRGETQYF

v_gene: TRBV28
d_gene: TRBD1
j_gene: TRBJ1-2
abundance: .
CDR3nt: TGTGCCAGCCAGACAGGGGTTGAGTATGGCTACACCTTC
CDR3aa: CASQTGVEYGYTF

v_gene: TRBV6-5
d_gene: TRBD1
j_gene: TRBJ2-5
abundance: .
CDR3nt: TGTGCCAGCAGTACCCCAGGGGGAGAGACCCAGTACTTC
CDR3aa: CASSTPGGETQYF

v_gene: TRBV7-3
d_gene: .
j_gene: TRBJ2-5
abundance: .
CDR3nt: TGTGCCAGCAGCTTAAGCCTAGGAGAGACCCAGTACTTC
CDR3aa: CASSLSLGETQYF

v_gene: TRBV7-9
d_gene: TRBD1
j_gene: TRBJ1-1
abundance: .
CDR3nt: TGTGCCAGCAGCTTTGGGACAGGGGCCGCTTTCTTT
CDR3aa: CASSFGTGAAFF

v_gene: TRBV9
d_gene: .
j_gene: TRBJ1-4
abundance: once
CDR3nt: TGTGCCAGCAGCCCCCACCGGCAGGGAGGAGGAAAACTGTTTTTT
CDR3aa: CASSPHRQGGGKLFF

v_gene: TRBV6-2/TRBV6-3
d_gene: TRBD1
j_gene: TRBJ2-2
abundance: .
CDR3nt: TGTGCCAGCAGCCGACAGGGTCTAGCCGGGGAGCTGTTTTTT
CDR3aa: CASSRQGLAGELFF

v_gene: TRBV7-7
d_gene: .
j_gene: TRBJ2-1
abundance: .
CDR3nt: TGTGCCAGCAGCTTAGACAGGCCACTGCCATGTGAGCAGTTCTTC
CDR3aa: CASSLDRPLPCEQFF

v_gene: TRBV6-1
d_gene: TRBD1
j_gene: TRBJ1-6
abundance: .
CDR3nt: TGTGCCAGCAGTGAGTTGACAGGGGTGGATTCACCCCTCCACTTT
CDR3aa: CASSELTGVDSPLHF

v_gene: TRBV18
d_gene: .
j_gene: TRBJ1-1
abundance: .
CDR3nt: TGTGCCAGCTCACCTAGTACGCAGGGGAACACTGAAGCTTTCTTT
CDR3aa: CASSPSTQGNTEAFF

v_gene: TRBV7-6
d_gene: TRBD2
j_gene: TRBJ2-3
abundance: .
CDR3nt: TGTGCCAGCAGCCCGGGGCGTGCGGGGGACACAGATACGCAGTATTTT
CDR3aa: CASSPGRAGDTDTQYF

v_gene: TRBV3-1/TRBV3-2
d_gene: .
j_gene: TRBJ2-7
abundance: .
CDR3nt: TGTGCCAGCACCCTCGGCTACGAGCAGTACTTC
CDR3aa: CASTLGYEQYF

v_gene: TRBV6-5
d_gene: .
j_gene: TRBJ1-1
abundance: .
CDR3nt: TGTGCCAGCACTTTCAGGGATGAAGCTTTCTTT
CDR3aa: CASTFRDEAFF

v_gene: TRBV2
d_gene: TRBD1
j_gene: TRBJ1-1
abundance: .
CDR3nt: TGTGCCAGCAGTTGGACAGGGGACGCTGAAGCTTTCTTT
CDR3aa: CASSWTGDAEAFF

v_gene: TRBV9
d_gene: .
j_gene: TRBJ1-2
abundance: .
CDR3nt: TGTGCCAGCGGTCAGGGGATCTACTATGGCTACACCTTC
CDR3aa: CASGQGIYYGYTF

v_gene: TRBV5-1
d_gene: TRBD2
j_gene: TRBJ2-3
abundance: .
CDR3nt: TGCGCCAGCAGCTTGCCCGGGACTAGCGGGGCCGATACGCAGTATTTT
CDR3aa: CASSLPGTSGADTQYF

v_gene: TRBV7-6
d_gene: TRBD1
j_gene: TRBJ1-1
abundance: .
CDR3nt: TGTGCCAGCAGCTCCTCGACAGGGGCGTACGGTGAAGCTTTCTTT
CDR3aa: CASSSSTGAYGEAFF